This paragraph covers one TCR beta chain sequence. Its antigen remains unknown. These data belong to a study of OX40 agonist ivuxolimab in advanced cancers. Study-level information: Of mixed ages from 23 to 79 and averaging approximately 60 years, the group was about 80% male.

CDR3 size: 16 residues. J gave up 5 bases and V 0 bases, and 9 bases lay outside the gene matches. Germline V gene lookup returns CDR1 SGHNT and CDR2 YENEEA. The data were produced by immunoSEQ multiplex PCR, yet TCRdb's version contains in-frame clones alone and is incomplete. Here the sample spans roughly 80,000 clones, approximately 86% being singletons. Study-level findings and limits: Nonresponders, in some cases, also had low normalized T-cell clonal expansion. What antigens the expanded peripheral T cells recognized was never established.

The V and J genes are TRBV11-3 and TRBJ1-2; 7 nucleotides agree with TRBD1. The sequence was collected from an adult with an advanced solid tumor such as melanoma, head and neck, liver or kidney cancer. The sample here was CD4+ or CD8+ T cells sorted from blood, taken in a trial of the OX40 agonist ivuxolimab. The CDR3 region has the DNA TGTGCCAGCAGCTTAGATCCCTCCGACAGGGTATATGGCTACACCTTC. Translating it yields CASSLDPSDRVYGYTF.